These T cell receptor beta chains were read from a single sample in a study of blood T cell repertoires in COVID-19. Clones were read by immunoSEQ multiplex PCR, and TCRdb kept only the in-frame ones, dropping some. The sample consists of around 200,000 clones, around nine tenths of them appearing once. Sequencing was carried out using peripheral blood. Receptor source: a man aged 40-49 years with acute or convalescent COVID-19. Each CDR3 is given with its conserved first and last residue. D genes are given only for firm matches. Some rows mark clone size as missing; the rest say once, few, many or name a class of expanded clone.

v_call: TRBV6-5
clone_size: NA
j_call: TRBJ2-3
d_call: NA
cdr3_aa: CASSWATSTDTQYF
cdr3_nt: TGTGCCAGCAGTTGGGCCACTAGCACAGATACGCAGTATTTT

v_call: TRBV4-3
clone_size: NA
j_call: TRBJ2-7
d_call: NA
cdr3_aa: CASSQVPGGVYEQYF
cdr3_nt: TGCGCCAGCAGCCAAGTACCCGGAGGGGTCTACGAGCAGTACTTC

v_call: TRBV19
clone_size: NA
j_call: TRBJ2-1
d_call: TRBD2
cdr3_aa: CASSFSGGANEQFF
cdr3_nt: TGTGCCAGTAGTTTCTCGGGGGGGGCCAATGAGCAGTTCTTC

v_call: TRBV7-2
clone_size: once
j_call: TRBJ2-1
d_call: TRBD2
cdr3_aa: CASSLVGGAYNEQFF
cdr3_nt: TGTGCCAGCAGCTTAGTGGGGGGGGCCTACAATGAGCAGTTCTTC

v_call: TRBV10-2
clone_size: NA
j_call: TRBJ2-7
d_call: TRBD1
cdr3_aa: CASSAPRRQGGSYEQYF
cdr3_nt: TGCGCCAGCAGTGCCCCCCGCCGACAGGGGGGCTCCTACGAGCAGTACTTC

v_call: TRBV7-6
clone_size: NA
j_call: TRBJ2-2
d_call: TRBD2
cdr3_aa: CASSLRTRPTGELFF
cdr3_nt: TGTGCCAGCAGCCTAAGGACTAGACCCACCGGGGAGCTGTTTTTT

v_call: TRBV6-5
clone_size: NA
j_call: TRBJ2-1
d_call: NA
cdr3_aa: CANRDRGSYNEQFF
cdr3_nt: TGTGCCAACCGCGACAGAGGCTCCTACAATGAGCAGTTCTTC

v_call: TRBV5-1
clone_size: NA
j_call: TRBJ2-2
d_call: NA
cdr3_aa: CASSPGISNTGELFF
cdr3_nt: TGCGCCAGCAGCCCCGGGATTTCGAACACCGGGGAGCTGTTTTTT

v_call: TRBV10-3
clone_size: NA
j_call: TRBJ1-2
d_call: TRBD1
cdr3_aa: CAISDWTGGAMGYTF
cdr3_nt: TGTGCCATCAGTGATTGGACAGGGGGCGCGATGGGCTACACCTTC

v_call: TRBV4-1
clone_size: few
j_call: TRBJ1-2
d_call: NA
cdr3_aa: CASSHNRPGGYTF
cdr3_nt: TGCGCCAGCAGCCATAACAGGCCTGGAGGCTACACCTTC

v_call: TRBV10-2
clone_size: NA
j_call: TRBJ2-2
d_call: TRBD1
cdr3_aa: CASTGTGGANTGELFF
cdr3_nt: TGCGCCAGCACAGGGACAGGGGGCGCTAACACCGGGGAGCTGTTTTTT

v_call: TRBV7-8
clone_size: NA
j_call: TRBJ1-2
d_call: TRBD1
cdr3_aa: CASSPDRDGTGGGYTF
cdr3_nt: TGTGCCAGCAGCCCTGACAGGGATGGGACAGGAGGTGGCTACACCTTC

v_call: TRBV5-1
clone_size: NA
j_call: TRBJ2-7
d_call: NA
cdr3_aa: CASSLETYSAYEQYF
cdr3_nt: TGCGCCAGCAGCTTGGAGACTTACTCTGCCTACGAGCAGTACTTC

v_call: TRBV4-3
clone_size: NA
j_call: TRBJ2-1
d_call: NA
cdr3_aa: CASSQDKGWFNEQFF
cdr3_nt: TGCGCCAGCAGCCAAGACAAGGGGTGGTTCAATGAGCAGTTCTTC

v_call: TRBV7-8
clone_size: once
j_call: TRBJ2-7
d_call: NA
cdr3_aa: CASSWLTGSYEQYF
cdr3_nt: TGTGCCAGCAGCTGGCTGACAGGTTCCTACGAGCAATACTTC

v_call: TRBV5-1
clone_size: NA
j_call: TRBJ2-3
d_call: NA
cdr3_aa: CASSLGGDTDTQYF
cdr3_nt: TGCGCCAGCAGCTTAGGGGGGGACACAGATACGCAGTATTTT

v_call: TRBV19
clone_size: NA
j_call: TRBJ1-3
d_call: TRBD1
cdr3_aa: CASSTPGQASGNTIYF
cdr3_nt: TGTGCCAGTAGTACCCCAGGACAGGCCTCTGGAAACACCATATATTTT

v_call: TRBV6-5
clone_size: NA
j_call: TRBJ1-1
d_call: NA
cdr3_aa: CASSTRANTEAFF
cdr3_nt: TGTGCCAGCAGTACTAGAGCGAACACTGAAGCTTTCTTT

v_call: TRBV6-5
clone_size: NA
j_call: TRBJ2-2
d_call: NA
cdr3_aa: CASRRDLNTGELFF
cdr3_nt: TGTGCCAGCAGGCGGGACTTAAACACCGGGGAGCTGTTTTTT

v_call: TRBV19
clone_size: NA
j_call: TRBJ1-1
d_call: NA
cdr3_aa: CASSIAQGTEAFF
cdr3_nt: TGTGCCAGTAGTATAGCACAGGGAACTGAAGCTTTCTTT

v_call: TRBV2
clone_size: few
j_call: TRBJ1-5
d_call: NA
cdr3_aa: CASSEAGGARPQHF
cdr3_nt: TGTGCCAGCAGTGAAGCTGGAGGGGCTCGGCCCCAGCATTTT

v_call: TRBV3-1/TRBV3-2
clone_size: few
j_call: TRBJ2-3
d_call: NA
cdr3_aa: CASSPGTRVVDTQYF
cdr3_nt: TGTGCCAGCAGCCCCGGGACACGGGTCGTAGATACGCAGTATTTT

v_call: TRBV6-1
clone_size: NA
j_call: TRBJ2-5
d_call: TRBD1
cdr3_aa: CASSASPGQGYWETQYF
cdr3_nt: TGTGCCAGCAGTGCCAGCCCGGGACAGGGATATTGGGAGACCCAGTACTTC

v_call: TRBV27
clone_size: NA
j_call: TRBJ2-1
d_call: TRBD2
cdr3_aa: CASSLRSGRGNEQFF
cdr3_nt: TGTGCCAGCAGTTTAAGGAGCGGGAGGGGGAATGAGCAGTTCTTC

v_call: TRBV6-5
clone_size: NA
j_call: TRBJ1-1
d_call: TRBD1
cdr3_aa: CASSYTGQGGPKAFF
cdr3_nt: TGTGCCAGCAGTTACACGGGACAGGGGGGCCCTAAAGCTTTCTTT

v_call: TRBV19
clone_size: NA
j_call: TRBJ2-7
d_call: TRBD1
cdr3_aa: CASSIEGTGGTYEQYF
cdr3_nt: TGTGCCAGTAGTATAGAGGGGACAGGGGGCACCTACGAGCAGTACTTC

v_call: TRBV7-2
clone_size: once
j_call: TRBJ1-1
d_call: NA
cdr3_aa: CASSGGGGEAFF
cdr3_nt: TGTGCCAGCAGCGGGGGAGGGGGAGAAGCTTTCTTT